Each of the 26 T cell receptor beta chains below was sequenced from the same sample in a study of Tregs in tolerant kidney transplant recipients. The protocol was immunoSEQ multiplex PCR, while the TCRdb copy is restricted to in-frame clones and leaves out a portion. The sample lists 84,000 or so clones, more than 85% occurring once. Mixed chimerism was transient after nonmyeloablative marrow transplants from related graft donors. This sample comprised CD4+ T cells from blood (PBMCs), obtained 12 months after the transplant. These TCRs come from a human patient who received a combined kidney and bone marrow transplant. Some T cells may have originated in the graft donor.

This sequence joins TRBV4-3 and TRBJ2-5; D gene uncertain. The end of the DNA aligns better with TRBJ2-7, so the J call may be wrong. Germline values: CDR1 LGHNA, CDR2 YSLEER. This CDR3 has 14 amino acids. In nucleotides, the CDR3 is TGCGCCAGCAGCCAAGATCCCTGGTCTTACGAGCAGTACTTC. The encoded protein is CASSQDPWSYEQYF.

The rearrangement links TRBV4-3 to TRBJ1-1; D gene ambiguous. Germline loops: CDR1 LGHNA, CDR2 YSLEER. V lost 1 base and J lost 1, with 7 bases in between. The CDR3 runs to 14 residues. CDR3 bases: TGCGCCAGCAGCCAAGGAGGATGGAACACTGAAGCTTTCTTT. Protein product: CASSQGGWNTEAFF.

This clone was observed a handful of times. The rearrangement uses TRBV6-6 and TRBJ1-2; tentatively, D is TRBD1 (6 bases). The V and J ends lost 2 bases and 4 bases respectively, with 11 bases between them. The length of the CDR3 is 14 residues. Per germline, CDR1 MNHNY and CDR2 SVGAGI (reference sequence). The CDR3 nucleotides read TGTGCCAGCAGTTACGAAGGACAGAGCTATGGCTACACCTTC. Protein sequence: CASSYEGQSYGYTF.

The V and J genes are TRBV5-1 and TRBJ2-7; 12 bases are a match to TRBD2. CDR1 and CDR2 from the germline V gene are SGHRS and YFSETQ. V lost 4 bases and J lost 0; bases outside the gene matches: 11. The CDR3 contains 18 residues. CDR3 nucleotides: TGCGCCAGCAGCGACTTATCGGGACTAGCGGGTAACTCCTACGAGCAGTACTTC. Protein: CASSDLSGLAGNSYEQYF.

The genes are TRBV11-1 and TRBJ2-5; 16 positions match TRBD2. Trimming removed 5 bases from V and 5 bases from J; junction bases left unmatched: 5. CDR1 SGHAT and CDR2 FQDESV come from the germline V gene (reference sequence). CDR3 length: 16 residues. CDR3 loop: CASSPGLAGGGETQYF. In DNA form, the CDR3 reads TGTGCCAGCAGCCCGGGACTAGCGGGAGGGGGGGAGACCCAGTACTTC.

The chain is built from TRBV4-1 and TRBJ2-7; 8 bases match TRBD2. Germline V gene sequence: CDR1 MGHRA, CDR2 YSYEKL. V shed 5 bases and J 9 bases; nucleotides not matched to a gene: 18. This CDR3 region has 16 residues. This chain's CDR3 is CASSFFEGMSAGGQYF. In DNA form, the CDR3 reads TGCGCCAGCAGCTTCTTTGAGGGGATGAGCGCGGGGGGGCAGTACTTC.

The genes are TRBV5-1 and TRBJ2-6; 9 bases match TRBD1. The germline gives CDR1 SGHRS, CDR2 YFSETQ. After removal of 0 bases from V and 3 bases from J, the junction contained 7 bases not matched to a gene. The CDR3 contains 18 residues. Here the CDR3 reads CASSLALQGAGGANVLTF. The CDR3 nucleotides are TGCGCCAGCAGCTTGGCCCTACAGGGGGCGGGTGGGGCCAACGTCCTGACTTTC.

This clone was observed a few times. The J gene is TRBJ1-4, the V gene TRBV6-1; a weak D match, TRBD1 (5 bases). Germline CDR1 and CDR2: MNHNS and SASEGT. Trimming took 8 bases from V and 4 from J, leaving 11 bases between them. The CDR3 sequence is 13 residues long. The CDR3 nucleotides are TGTGCCAGCGAGAACAGGCGTAATGAAAAACTGTTTTTT. This codes for CASENRRNEKLFF.

The rearrangement uses TRBV7-2 and TRBJ2-5; tentatively, D is TRBD1 (6 bases). The CDR3 is made up of 13 amino acids. Germline V lookup: CDR1 SGHTA, CDR2 FQGNSA. V was clipped by 5 bases and J by 3 bases, with 10 bases between them. The CDR3 nucleotides read TGTGCCAGCAGCGGGGACAATAAAGAGACCCAGTACTTC. Translation: CASSGDNKETQYF.

This chain links TRBV7-6 with TRBJ2-5; D uncertain. The V end lost 5 bases, the J end lost 1 base, and 2 bases lay between the germline ends. The germline CDR1 and CDR2 sequences are SGHVS and FNYEAQ. This CDR3 comprises 11 residues. The CDR3, as DNA: TGTGCCAGCAGCCGCCAAGAGACCCAGTACTTC. Residues: CASSRQETQYF.

V and J are TRBV6-4 and TRBJ2-2; 8 positions agree with TRBD1. Trimming removed 4 bases from V and 4 bases from J; junction bases left unmatched: 5. This CDR3 region has 15 residues. Germline V gives CDR1 MRHNA, CDR2 SNTAGT. The CDR3 sequence is CASSAGGWSTGELFF. CDR3 coding DNA: TGTGCCAGCAGTGCAGGGGGCTGGTCCACCGGGGAGCTGTTTTTT.

This rearrangement joins TRBV6-5 to TRBJ2-5; TRBD2 aligns across 10 bases. The ends lost 2 bases at V and 4 bases at J; junction bases unmatched: 4. This CDR3 comprises 15 residues. Germline V gives CDR1 MNHEY, CDR2 SVGAGI. The DNA of the CDR3 is TGTGCCAGCAGTTACATGCTAGCGGGGGCAGAGACCCAGTACTTC. Its protein product is CASSYMLAGAETQYF.

The chain uses TRBV19 and TRBJ1-2, with TRBD1 as a possible D gene (6 bases). There are 15 residues in the CDR3. Between the trimmed V and J ends, which lost 7 bases and 5 bases, there was a span of 20 bases. Germline V gives CDR1 LNHDA, CDR2 SQIVND (reference sequence). The CDR3 here is CASTGYQGWDYGYTF. The CDR3, as DNA: TGTGCCAGTACGGGATACCAGGGGTGGGATTATGGCTACACCTTC.

The chain carries TRBV5-1 and TRBJ1-2, with 7 bases matching TRBD1. CDR1 and CDR2 (germline): SGHRS, YFSETQ. Trimming cost V 0 bases and J 8 bases; bases outside gene matches: 10. The CDR3 spans 15 residues. CDR3 residues: CASSLGTGRKSGYTF. The CDR3 DNA follows: TGCGCCAGCAGCTTGGGGACAGGCCGAAAGAGCGGCTACACCTTC.

The chain carries TRBV18 and TRBJ2-1; TRBD2 aligns across 13 bases. The CDR3 consists of 17 residues. Germline CDR1 is KGHSH and CDR2 is LQKENI. The junction had 10 bases not matched to a gene; V was cut back by 6 bases and J by 5 bases. This CDR3 reads CASSYTSGRARDNEQFF. The CDR3 bases are TGTGCCAGCTCGTATACTAGCGGGAGGGCCAGGGACAATGAGCAGTTCTTC.

V is TRBV6-1 and J is TRBJ1-2, with TRBD1 matching over 9 bases. The germline V gene encodes CDR1 MNHNS and CDR2 SASEGT. The V gene end was trimmed by 6 bases and the J gene end by 1 base; junction bases not matched to a gene: 3. This CDR3 region has 14 residues. The CDR3 DNA sequence: TGTGCCAGCAGATTGGACAGGGGTAACTATGGCTACACCTTC. This translates into CASRLDRGNYGYTF.

The rearrangement uses TRBV4-1 and TRBJ1-1; possibly TRBD1 for D (6 bases). This CDR3 has 17 amino acids. Looked up from germline, CDR1 is MGHRA and CDR2 is YSYEKL. Trimming took off 0 bases at V and 0 bases at J, with 14 bases between the two ends. In DNA, the CDR3 is TGCGCCAGCAGCCAAGATTTTGACGGACAGATGAACACTGAAGCTTTCTTT. Residues: CASSQDFDGQMNTEAFF.

This clone was recorded once. The CDR3 here is CASTPWEYNEQFF. Here the CDR3 DNA reads TGTGCCAGCACCCCTTGGGAGTACAATGAGCAGTTCTTC. The chain joins TRBV6-6 to TRBJ2-1; tentative D call: TRBD2 (5 bases). The CDR3 covers 13 residues. CDR1 and CDR2 (germline): MNHNY, SVGAGI (reference sequence). Trimming took off 7 bases at V and 4 bases at J, with 11 bases between the two ends.

The chain combines TRBV6-1 with TRBJ2-5; 10 bases are shared with TRBD1. The J call may be mistaken, given a closer DNA end match to TRBJ2-7. The CDR3 has 15 amino acids. Germline CDR1 reads MNHNS; CDR2 reads SASEGT. Here the CDR3 DNA reads TGTGCCAGCATGGGACAGGACAGGGGGTTTTACGAGCAGTACTTC. Translation gives CASMGQDRGFYEQYF.

The rearrangement links TRBV28 to TRBJ2-1, with D tentatively TRBD2 (6 bases). V lost 1 base, J lost 0 bases, and 10 bases lay in between. There are 16 residues in the CDR3. Germline V gene lookup returns CDR1 MDHEN and CDR2 SYDVKM. In nucleotides, the CDR3 is TGTGCCAGCAGTTTATTAGGGACTGCCTCCTACAATGAGCAGTTCTTC. This gives the protein CASSLLGTASYNEQFF.

This clone was observed a single time. V usage is TRBV21-1 and J usage is TRBJ2-5; the D call in the table, TRBD2, was not verified against the DNA. TRBV21-1 is classified as a pseudogene. This CDR3 has 20 amino acids. CDR3 bases: TGTGCCAGCAGCAAAGGTTTAAGGGGACTAGCGGGAGGGCCGGGAGAGACCCAGTACTTC. Protein sequence: CASSKGLRGLAGGPGETQYF.

This chain links TRBV19 with TRBJ1-5, with 9 bases fitting TRBD1. CDR3 length equals 17 residues. The V segment lost 7 bases and the J segment 6 bases; nucleotides outside the gene matches: 16. Germline CDR1 and CDR2: LNHDA and SQIVND (reference sequence). The CDR3: CASTLGDGQGIFQPQHF. The CDR3 bases are TGTGCCAGTACCCTTGGGGACGGACAGGGGATATTTCAGCCCCAGCATTTT.

The DNA for the CDR3 is TGTGCCAGCAGTGAAAGTGGGACATATAGCTATGGCTACACCTTC. Translated: CASSESGTYSYGYTF. This chain joins TRBV6-1 and TRBJ1-2, with D possibly matching TRBD1 (6 bases). The CDR3 consists of 15 residues. V shed 2 bases and J shed 4 bases, with 14 bases lying between them. Germline values: CDR1 MNHNS, CDR2 SASEGT.

The chain links TRBV11-3 to TRBJ1-1; a weak D match, TRBD1 (6 bases). Trimming took 1 base from V and 2 from J, leaving 11 bases between them. The germline V gene encodes CDR1 SGHNT and CDR2 YENEEA. This CDR3 has 15 residues. CDR3 region: CASSLGAGANTEAFF. CDR3 DNA sequence: TGTGCCAGCAGCTTAGGTGCAGGGGCAAACACTGAAGCTTTCTTT.

This chain's CDR3 is CAISTGTGGKNTIYF. The CDR3 DNA follows: TGTGCCATCAGTACCGGGACAGGGGGCAAAAACACCATATATTTT. The chain is built from TRBV10-3 and TRBJ1-3, with 12 bases lining up with TRBD1. In germline, CDR1 is ENHRY, CDR2 SYGVKD. Germline trimming cut 5 bases from V and 6 bases from J; bases unmatched to any gene: 5. The CDR3 runs 15 residues.

This rearrangement joins TRBV7-8 to TRBJ2-3; the D is unclear. The V end was cut by 5 bases, the J end by 2 bases, with 5 bases between. CDR3 size: 12 residues. CDR1 is SGHVS and CDR2 is FQNEAQ in the germline V gene. The CDR3 sequence is CASSLPTDTQYF. In DNA form, the CDR3 reads TGTGCCAGCAGCCTTCCCACAGATACGCAGTATTTT.